This T cell receptor (beta chain) was sequenced in a study of T-cell reconstitution after alpha-beta-depleted transplantation in children listed by TCRdb under 2016. General notes on the study: The study quantitatively tracked T-cell immune reconstitution after TCRalphabeta/CD19-depleted allogeneic hematopoietic cell transplantation in children using TCR repertoire profiling.

Receptors were amplified or captured by PCR. Data came from an Illumina HiSeq 2500. TCR library preparation used molecular barcoding, with unique molecular identifiers applied to normalize quantification of the TCRbeta repertoire. Using fastp at Q25 and MiXCR, TCRdb reprocessed the public reads and kept productive beta chains. For every CDR3 protein sequence, its rows merge into one entry that carries the most common genes and DNA. Here the sample has 350,000 to 400,000 distinct CDR3 sequences; roughly 15% occur a single time. Approximately 4.3% of the sample is held by the ten biggest clonotypes. This clonotype showed up just a few times. Its recognized antigen is unknown. Qualities for individual bases were not recorded, and no much larger clone is one base off. For this chain, trimming is 7 bases at the V end and 5 bases at the J end, and the number of junction bases without a gene match is 6. From a lookup of the germline V gene (reference sequence), CDR1 and CDR2 are DFQATT and SNEGSKA. The CDR3 starts with the cysteine, ends with the phenylalanine, and has 12 residues. Only the CDR3 portion is preserved as DNA: 36 bases, with reading frame beginning at the first base.

This chain is built from TRBV20-1 and TRBJ2-3, with 7 bases in between that match TRBD1. The material was PBMCs, obtained from the stem cell graft. The sequence was collected from a human donor who donated a stem cell graft to a child with Fanconi anemia. The CDR3 protein is CSVETGKDTQYF. The DNA sequence reads TGCAGTGTCGAGACAGGGAAAGATACGCAGTATTTT.